The 4 T cell receptor beta chains below come from one sample, sequenced in a study of Tregs in tolerant kidney transplant recipients. Measured with immunoSEQ multiplex PCR; TCRdb has only the in-frame clones, and not every one. Of around 61,000 clones listed, about four fifths are singletons. Sequencing was done on a sample of CD4+ T cells from blood. The receptor set was obtained from a human donor in good health.

V is TRBV6-6 and J is TRBJ2-5, with D possibly matching TRBD2 (5 bases). The CDR3 has 15 residues. The germline V and J ends were trimmed by 5 bases and 0 bases, with 13 bases remaining between them. Germline V gives CDR1 MNHNY, CDR2 SVGAGI (reference sequence). CDR3: CASSRGPPHQETQYF. The CDR3 nucleotides read TGTGCCAGCAGTAGAGGGCCCCCTCACCAAGAGACCCAGTACTTC.

This chain joins TRBV30 and TRBJ1-2; the D is unclear. The V gene lost 6 bases and the J gene lost 3 bases, with 11 bases spanning the gap. The germline CDR1 and CDR2 sequences are GTSNPN and SVGIG (reference sequence). The CDR3 is 12 amino acids. CDR3 coding DNA: TGTGCCTGCGGTAGGTTGGACTATGGCTACACCTTC. This encodes CACGRLDYGYTF. Full variable domain (remainder filled in from reference TRBV30 and TRBJ1-2): SQTIHQWPATLVQPVGSPLSLECTVEGTSNPNLYWYRQAAGRGLQLLFYSVGIGQISSEVPQNLSASRPQDRQFILSSKKLLLSDSGFYLCACGRLDYGYTFGSGTRLTVV.

The chain is built from TRBV12-5 and TRBJ1-2; D is uncertain. V gave up 6 bases and J gave up 1 base, with 6 bases separating them. Germline assignment: CDR1 LGHNT and CDR2 FRNRAP. The CDR3 has 12 residues. The CDR3 loop is CASGQDNYGYTF. Here the CDR3 DNA reads TGTGCTAGTGGACAAGATAACTATGGCTACACCTTC.

The chain combines TRBV18 with TRBJ1-1, with D perhaps TRBD1 (5 bases). CDR3 length: 13 amino acids. V was clipped by 3 bases and J by 7 bases, with 12 bases between them. Germline CDR1 and CDR2: KGHSH and LQKENI. Here the CDR3 reads CASSPGPGLEAFF. CDR3 coding DNA: TGTGCCAGCTCACCCGGGCCGGGGCTTGAAGCTTTCTTT.